The clone carrying this T cell receptor beta chain has just one count. This specimen comes from a study of tumor and adjacent non-tumor tissue in lung cancer. A modified ARM-PCR protocol with three rounds of nested PCR amplified TCRbeta. In TCRdb, the multiplex PCR reads were re-called with MiXCR into one record per CDR3 protein. This sample carries about 98,000 distinct CDR3 sequences, about 80% of them seen once, and the ten largest clones take more than 25%. V was pared by 3 bases and J by 8 bases, with 16 bases between. From germline, CDR1 is ENHRY and CDR2 SYGVKD. This CDR3 is 15 amino acids long. RNA was extracted from bulk tissue without any cell sorting. More than 3 cm separated this lung sample from the edge of the tumor.

V gene TRBV10-3 combines with J gene TRBJ2-2, with D possibly TRBD2 on 5 matching bases. Sequencing was done on a sample of distant non-tumor lung tissue. The clonotype comes from a man between 60 and 70 years old with small cell lung cancer. The CDR3 region has the DNA TGTGCCATCAGTGAACGAGCCGGCAGGACTGGGGAGCTGTTTTTT. This sequence encodes CAISERAGRTGELFF.